This entry concerns a single T cell receptor beta chain. Its matching antigen is unknown. This entry is derived from a study of T cell therapy after organ transplantation. Whole-study results and caveats: Lower pretherapy CD8 clonality went with larger post-therapy fold change.

The CDR3 covers 16 residues. Germline CDR1 is SGDLS and CDR2 is YYNGEE. V dropped 4 bases and J dropped 1; count of bases not matched to a gene: 10. Produced via immunoSEQ multiplex PCR; TCRdb's table is partial and in-frame only. Seen here are 20,000 to 25,000 clones, roughly 84% observed once, and the top ten hold about 35%. The time point denotes: 20-29 weeks after completion of therapy. This rearrangement joins TRBV9 to TRBJ2-7; 8 bases are shared with TRBD1. The clonotype comes from a human patient who had received a solid organ transplant and had CMV disease. Some T cells may be provided by the graft donor. The sequences come from CD8+ T cells from blood, collected after autologous CMV-specific T cell therapy. The CDR3 sequence: CASSPSGGQESYEQYF. In DNA form, the CDR3 reads TGTGCCAGCAGCCCATCTGGGGGACAGGAATCCTACGAGCAGTACTTC.